This T cell receptor (beta chain) derives from a study of CD8+ T cells in alopecia areata (dated by TCRdb to 2017 to 2018). Concerning the study at large: The treated patients took part in an open-label pilot trial in which moderate-to-severe alopecia areata was treated with oral tofacitinib at 5 to 10 mg twice daily. Patients stayed on tofacitinib for 6 to 18 months and then had 6 months of follow-up off drug so that delayed response and recurrence could be assessed. High-throughput TCRbeta sequencing was used to examine T cell clonal expansion in alopecia areata in both the C3H/HeJ mouse model and human patients. On the human side, TCRbeta sequencing was run on scalp tissue and on sorted CD4+ and CD8+ peripheral blood T cells from healthy controls and from alopecia areata patients with either patchy or totalis/universalis disease. Biopsies were taken from tofacitinib-treated patients at baseline and at 4 and 24 weeks of treatment, and a later scalp biopsy was taken in several of the tofacitinib-treated patients. Clonality in the scalp was compared among normal scalp (n=4), patchy alopecia areata scalp (n=8), and alopecia totalis/universalis scalp (n=8). RNA was obtained with the PAXgene miRNA kit for fixed scalp, the miRNeasy kit for PBMCs, and the RNeasy kit for mouse skin. immunoSEQ multiplex PCR using 35 Vbeta forward primers and 13 Jbeta reverse primers was used to amplify TCRbeta CDR3 regions. The paper as a whole reports these results and caveats: Lesional scalp, especially in alopecia totalis/universalis, showed higher clonality and more expanded CD8+ clones than normal scalp, suggesting antigenic drive. Shared TCR sequences between patients were less evident than in mice, which may be partly attributable to HLA diversity in the patient population. Unlike mouse skin, which is dominated by gammadelta T cells, normal human skin has resident alphabeta T cells that are also sequenced, and this complicates analysis of the scalp TCR repertoire.

On this clone itself: This clone's antigen is unknown. There are no base qualities to consult, and no much larger clone falls within one base.

Ends trimmed: V by 4 bases, J by 7 bases; bases unmatched to a gene: 3. The cysteine opens and the phenylalanine closes a CDR3 of 12 amino acids. The kept DNA is CDR3 alone, 36 bases in frame from the first base. CDR1 and CDR2 are read off the germline V gene as SQVTM and ANQGSEA. Explained via the paper, the time point label denotes: baseline before oral tofacitinib. Lesional scalp punch biopsies and peripheral blood were obtained from alopecia areata patients. PBMCs were isolated by density centrifugation and stained for CD3, CD4 and CD8, after which CD4+ and CD8+ T cells were sorted on a FACSAria. Receptor amplification or capture employed the immunoSEQ multiplex PCR assay. For TCR sequencing, RNA was extracted from every sample and reverse transcribed into cDNA to serve as template. First-strand cDNA was synthesized with SuperScript III using a 2:1 mix of oligo-dT and random hexamers. Amplification bias was assessed with a synthetic immune receptor repertoire, and residual bias was removed computationally. The study's own analysis went as follows. After raw reads were preprocessed to remove errors, the CDR3 was defined following IMGT conventions as running from the conserved cysteine to phenylalanine. Clonality was computed by normalizing Shannon entropy by log2 of the number of productive unique TCRs and subtracting the result from 1. Whether scalp clones were CD4 or CD8 was inferred by matching scalp TCRbeta sequences against CD4 and CD8 repertoires sorted from blood. As stored in TCRdb, this immuneACCESS dataset retains in-frame rearrangements with V and J assigned. A fraction of the clones does not appear; measured against another copy, unresolved V genes explain less than half of the discrepancy, and the remainder lacks a known reason. V and J calls and clone size are those listed in that table; D and trimming were worked out from the DNA. The sample contains approximately 54,000 clones, around 97% of them found a single time. The ten largest clonotypes hold 20% to 30% of the sample.

Recombination linked TRBV29-1 to TRBJ1-2, and TRBD1 matches 10 of the central bases. Specimen: CD8+ T cells sorted from blood, collected at week 0. The source of this sequence is a human donor with alopecia areata. The DNA sequence is TGCAGCGTTGGGGACAGGGGCTCTGGCTACACCTTC. Its translation reads: CSVGDRGSGYTF.